The rows below give T cell receptor beta chains drawn from one sample of a study of blood T cells in healthy people across ages. MiXCR, run by TCRdb on the 5' RACE reads, gives a single entry per CDR3 protein. The data show more than 650,000 distinct CDR3 sequences, approximately 24% seen once. These same records also appear under a second study, on T cells of mothers and their children.

The sample comprised blood. Every receptor here comes from a boy aged 5-17 years in good health. Each CDR3 is given with its conserved first and last residue. D genes are given only for firm matches. Clone size appears in some rows only: once, few, many, or a class for an expanded clone.

TRBV6-4	16	TRBJ2-1	few	TRBD1	TGTGCCAGCAGTGACGGGCGCAGGGGGCGATTCGATGAGCAGTTCTTC	CASSDGRRGRFDEQFF
TRBV29-1	13	TRBJ2-5	few	NA	TGCAGCGTTGGGACTACGTTGGGAGAGACCCAGTACTTC	CSVGTTLGETQYF
TRBV4-1	18	TRBJ1-6	NA	NA	TGCGCCAGCAGCCAAGTCCTCGGCTACTTTTGGAAGAATTCACCCCTCCACTTT	CASSQVLGYFWKNSPLHF
TRBV3-1	14	TRBJ2-3	few	NA	TGTGCCAGCAGCCAAGGGGACCGCACAGATACGCAGTATTTT	CASSQGDRTDTQYF
TRBV28	14	TRBJ2-1	NA	NA	TGTGCCAGCAGTTCCTCGGACGCTTACAATGAGCAGTTCTTC	CASSSSDAYNEQFF
TRBV27	13	TRBJ1-1	NA	NA	TGTGCCAGCAGCCCCGAATGGAACACTGAAGCTTTCTTT	CASSPEWNTEAFF
TRBV7-9	18	TRBJ2-3	NA	NA	TGTGCCAGCAGCTTAGCGAAATCTCACTCGGATAGCACAGATACGCAGTATTTT	CASSLAKSHSDSTDTQYF
TRBV9	15	TRBJ1-1	NA	TRBD1	TGTGCCACCTGGGACAGGGTAGAGTTTAACACTGAAGCTTTCTTT	CATWDRVEFNTEAFF
TRBV12-3/TRBV12-4	14	TRBJ1-5	NA	TRBD1	TGTGCCAGCAGTCTACAGGGGACTTATCAGCCCCAGCATTTT	CASSLQGTYQPQHF
TRBV6-5	13	TRBJ1-1	NA	NA	TGTGCCAGCAGTTACAAGGCGGGACCTGAAGCTTTCTTT	CASSYKAGPEAFF
TRBV12-3/TRBV12-4	12	TRBJ1-3	NA	NA	TGTGCCAGCAAGGTATCTGGAAACACCATATATTTT	CASKVSGNTIYF
TRBV4-1	15	TRBJ2-5	NA	TRBD2	TGCGCCAGCAGCGGGGAAACTAGCGGGGCTGAGACCCAGTACTTC	CASSGETSGAETQYF
TRBV7-9	13	TRBJ1-2	NA	NA	TGTGCCAGCAGCTCCGCGCAAACTGGAGGCTACACCTTC	CASSSAQTGGYTF
TRBV15	16	TRBJ1-3	few	TRBD1	TGTGCCACCAGCGGAGACCAGGGGGCTGGTGGAAACACCATATATTTT	CATSGDQGAGGNTIYF
TRBV29-1	11	TRBJ2-5	NA	NA	TGCAGCGTGACGGTTGAGTCAGAGCAGTACTTC	CSVTVESEQYF
TRBV18	17	TRBJ2-3	NA	TRBD2	TGTACCAGCTCACCACAGTTACCCGGGACTAGTACTGATACGCAGTATTTT	CTSSPQLPGTSTDTQYF
TRBV20-1	13	TRBJ2-2	NA	NA	TGCAGTGACGTAGACGCGAACACCGGGGAGCTGTTTTTT	CSDVDANTGELFF
TRBV7-3	15	TRBJ2-2	few	NA	TGTGCCAGCAGAGTGGCAGGACCGAACACCGGGGAGCTGTTTTTT	CASRVAGPNTGELFF
TRBV4-1	15	TRBJ2-7	NA	NA	TGCGCCAGCAGCCAAGTGGGTAGGGGAAGGTACGAGCAGTACTTC	CASSQVGRGRYEQYF
TRBV20-1	13	TRBJ1-1	few	NA	TGCAGTGCTAGGTACAGGGTGAACACTGAAGCTTTCTTT	CSARYRVNTEAFF
TRBV4-2	15	TRBJ2-1	NA	NA	TGTGCCAGCAGCCAACCCGGACGAGGGGGTAATGAGCAGTTCTTC	CASSQPGRGGNEQFF
TRBV27	12	TRBJ1-2	few	NA	TGTGCCAGCGGGGCGGGCAGCTATGGCTACACCTTC	CASGAGSYGYTF
TRBV7-2	17	TRBJ2-3	NA	NA	TGTGCCAGCAGCTTCACTGGGACTGGCGATAGCACAGATACGCAGTATTTT	CASSFTGTGDSTDTQYF
TRBV14	14	TRBJ2-1	few	NA	TGTGCCAGCAGCCAACCGGGGCTTTTCTTTGAGCAGTTCTTC	CASSQPGLFFEQFF
TRBV7-9	15	TRBJ1-2	NA	TRBD1	TGTGCCAGCAGCTTAGGAACAGGGGCCCCTTATGGCTACACCTTC	CASSLGTGAPYGYTF
TRBV6-5	14	TRBJ1-2	few	NA	TGTGCCAGCAGTTCAGGGCCTAATAACTATGGCTACACCTTC	CASSSGPNNYGYTF
TRBV3-1	14	TRBJ1-3	NA	NA	TGTGCCAGCAGCCAAGAAGGGACTCCGAACACCATATATTTT	CASSQEGTPNTIYF
TRBV19	13	TRBJ2-7	NA	TRBD1	TGTGCCAGTAGGGGACAGAGAACCTACGAGCAGTACTTC	CASRGQRTYEQYF
TRBV6-5	13	TRBJ1-2	NA	TRBD1	TGTGCCAGCAGTTGTGGACAGGGCTGTGGCTACACCTTC	CASSCGQGCGYTF
TRBV27	15	TRBJ2-5	few	NA	TGTGCCAGCAGTTTATCTCAGGGGCTCAGAGAGACCCAGTACTTC	CASSLSQGLRETQYF
TRBV6-2/TRBV6-3	18	TRBJ2-4	NA	NA	TGTGCCAGCAGTTACTCGGTTCCTAGCCAGATTGCCAAAAACATTCAGTACTTC	CASSYSVPSQIAKNIQYF
TRBV29-1	13	TRBJ2-4	few	TRBD1	TGCAGCGTCGCCGGGACAGGGGGTGACATTCAGTACTTC	CSVAGTGGDIQYF
TRBV7-2	15	TRBJ2-5	few	TRBD1	TGTGCCAGCAGCTTCATACAGGGGGCGAGGGAGACCCAGTACTTC	CASSFIQGARETQYF
TRBV7-9	14	TRBJ2-5	NA	NA	TGTGCCAGCAGCACGGCGGGACGGCAAGAGACCCAGTACTTC	CASSTAGRQETQYF
TRBV28	16	TRBJ1-5	NA	NA	TGTGCCAGCAGTTTTTGGTCACAGGGTGCAAATCAGCCCCAGCATTTT	CASSFWSQGANQPQHF
TRBV19	15	TRBJ1-5	few	NA	TGTGCCAGTACCCCGACAGGTACTAGCAATCAGCCCCAGCATTTT	CASTPTGTSNQPQHF
TRBV29-1	14	TRBJ2-5	few	NA	TGCAGCGTTGAAGTGAACAGGGTTGTAGAGACCCAGTACTTC	CSVEVNRVVETQYF
TRBV15	15	TRBJ1-3	NA	NA	TGTGCCACCAGCAGAGATCGGTTGTCGGGGAACACCATATATTTT	CATSRDRLSGNTIYF
TRBV3-1	13	TRBJ1-1	NA	NA	TGTGCCAGCAGCACCTCCGCGAGTTTTGAAGCTTTCTTT	CASSTSASFEAFF
TRBV5-1	14	TRBJ2-1	NA	NA	TGCGCCAGCAGCTTGGTACAGGGTGGCAATGAGCAGTTCTTC	CASSLVQGGNEQFF
TRBV28	13	TRBJ1-2	NA	NA	TGTGCCAGCAGTCGCCGGGACTTCTATGGCTACACCTTC	CASSRRDFYGYTF
TRBV19	15	TRBJ1-5	NA	NA	TGTGCCACCAGGTACTCAACAGGGTTGTATCAGCCCCAGCATTTT	CATRYSTGLYQPQHF